The rows below give T cell receptor beta chains drawn from one sample of a study of T cells in Graves' hyperthyroidism and ophthalmopathy. Each CDR3 protein is one row after TCRdb ran MiXCR on the multiplex PCR reads. The sample has a few hundred thousand distinct CDR3 sequences; roughly 15% are singletons. The source material was blood. These receptors were obtained from a woman in her forties with Graves' ophthalmopathy. The CDR3 runs from the conserved cysteine through the conserved F or W. The D gene is left open where the match is weak. Some rows mark clone size as missing; the rest say once, few, many or name a class of expanded clone.

>TRBV12-3/TRBV12-4|TRBJ1-1|NA|many
CASSLDSPEVAFF
TGTGCCAGCAGTCTAGACAGCCCCGAGGTGGCTTTCTTT
>TRBV6-1|TRBJ1-6|NA|few
CASSDLRGYNSPLHF
TGTGCCAGCAGCGACCTCCGGGGGTATAATTCACCCCTCCACTTT
>TRBV4-2|TRBJ2-1|NA|NA
CASSQDMDINNEQFF
TGTGCCAGCAGCCAAGATATGGACATAAACAATGAGCAGTTCTTC
>TRBV19|TRBJ1-6|NA|NA
CASSIGWGRSNSPLHF
TGTGCCAGTAGTATTGGCTGGGGGCGCAGTAATTCACCCCTCCACTTT
>TRBV7-9|TRBJ1-1|TRBD1|NA
CASSLPGGTGGTEAFF
TGTGCCAGCAGCTTACCAGGCGGGACAGGGGGTACTGAAGCTTTCTTT
>TRBV20-1|TRBJ2-5|NA|once
CSARDLHSQETQYF
TGCAGTGCTAGAGATCTTCACAGCCAAGAGACCCAGTACTTC
>TRBV18|TRBJ2-7|NA|NA
CASSDVSGEQYF
TGTGCCAGCTCGGACGTATCCGGCGAGCAGTACTTC
>TRBV12-3/TRBV12-4|TRBJ1-5|NA|many
CASSLGTSNQPQHF
TGTGCCAGCAGTTTGGGGACTAGCAATCAGCCCCAGCATTTT
>TRBV27|TRBJ2-6|NA|NA
CASRASWGANVLTF
TGTGCCAGCAGAGCGTCCTGGGGGGCCAACGTCCTGACTTTC
>TRBV20-1|TRBJ2-1|TRBD2|NA
CSALGLLAGYNEQFF
TGCAGTGCTCTAGGACTACTAGCGGGGTACAATGAGCAGTTCTTC
>TRBV20-1|TRBJ2-7|NA|NA
CSARGPFGYEQYF
TGCAGTGCTAGAGGCCCCTTTGGCTACGAGCAGTACTTC
>TRBV27|TRBJ1-6|NA|many
CASSPHREGSPLHF
TGTGCCAGCAGCCCTCACAGGGAAGGATCACCCCTCCACTTT
>TRBV6-1|TRBJ2-2|NA|many
CASSFRGRNTGELFF
TGTGCCAGCAGTTTTCGGGGGCGCAACACCGGGGAGCTGTTTTTT
>TRBV5-1|TRBJ2-1|TRBD1|many
CASSRSGTGGNNEQFF
TGCGCCAGCAGCCGTTCCGGGACAGGGGGAAACAATGAGCAGTTCTTC
>TRBV11-2|TRBJ1-6|NA|many
CASSLGIGNSPLHF
TGTGCCAGCAGCTTGGGAATCGGGAATTCACCCCTCCACTTT
>TRBV27|TRBJ2-7|NA|many
CASSLSDHSYEQYF
TGTGCCAGCAGTTTATCGGACCACTCCTACGAGCAGTACTTC
>TRBV10-3|TRBJ2-3|NA|many
CAISGEGGPLGAQYF
TGTGCCATCTCAGGGGAGGGAGGGCCCTTGGGTGCGCAGTATTTT
>TRBV5-1|TRBJ1-4|TRBD1|NA
CASSFGTEYEKLFF
TGCGCCAGCAGCTTCGGGACAGAGTATGAAAAACTGTTTTTT
>TRBV9|TRBJ1-5|NA|NA
CASSAEGRFDQPQHF
TGTGCCAGCAGCGCCGAGGGGAGGTTCGATCAGCCCCAGCATTTT
>TRBV24-1|TRBJ2-5|TRBD1|many
CATSDLQGDRGAETQYF
TGTGCCACCAGTGATTTGCAGGGGGACAGGGGGGCAGAGACCCAGTACTTC
>TRBV4-2|TRBJ2-1|TRBD2|NA
CASSQGPLAGGNNEQFF
TGTGCCAGCAGCCAAGGACCACTAGCGGGGGGGAACAATGAGCAGTTCTTC
>TRBV6-1|TRBJ2-1|NA|few
CASKNRVGNYNEQFF
TGTGCCAGCAAAAACAGGGTAGGGAATTACAATGAGCAGTTCTTC
>TRBV7-2|TRBJ1-2|NA|NA
CASSRQEIGYGYTF
TGTGCCAGCAGCCGACAGGAAATAGGGTATGGCTACACCTTC
>TRBV9|TRBJ2-3|TRBD2|many
CASSVGSGGTDTQYF
TGTGCCAGCAGCGTGGGTAGCGGGGGCACAGATACGCAGTATTTT
>TRBV29-1|TRBJ1-3|TRBD1|many
CSVRTGPSGNTIYF
TGCAGCGTGCGGACAGGGCCATCTGGAAACACCATATATTTT
>TRBV4-1|TRBJ1-5|NA|few
CASSQAWQSNQPQHF
TGCGCCAGCAGCCAAGCTTGGCAGTCCAATCAGCCCCAGCATTTT
>TRBV4-1|TRBJ1-1|NA|NA
CASSQDTAVGTEAFF
TGCGCCAGCAGCCAAGATACAGCCGTGGGCACTGAAGCTTTCTTT
>TRBV9|TRBJ2-1|TRBD2|many
CASNGGGSSYNEQFF
TGTGCCAGCAATGGCGGCGGGAGTAGCTACAATGAGCAGTTCTTC
>TRBV6-1|TRBJ1-4|NA|many
CASSRKEKLFF
TGTGCCAGCAGCCGCAAGGAAAAACTGTTTTTT
>TRBV11-3|TRBJ2-7|TRBD1|many
CASSLGPGTGGYEQYF
TGTGCCAGCAGCTTAGGACCCGGGACAGGTGGTTACGAGCAGTACTTC
>TRBV12-3/TRBV12-4|TRBJ2-1|NA|many
CASSNSYNEQFF
TGTGCCAGCAGTAACTCCTACAATGAGCAGTTCTTC
>TRBV3-1|TRBJ2-1|NA|NA
CASSQGPGGLEQFF
TGTGCCAGCAGCCAAGGCCCAGGGGGACTAGAGCAGTTCTTC
>TRBV19|TRBJ1-1|TRBD1|NA
CASRRQGAGTEAFF
TGTGCCAGTAGACGACAGGGGGCTGGCACTGAAGCTTTCTTT
>TRBV29-1|TRBJ2-3|NA|NA
CSAGLHSSTDTQYF
TGCAGCGCAGGCCTCCATAGTAGCACAGATACGCAGTATTTT
>TRBV20-1|TRBJ2-1|TRBD2|many
CSARPIRTSGRAQAEQFF
TGCAGTGCTAGACCGATTAGGACTAGCGGGAGGGCCCAGGCTGAGCAGTTCTTC
>TRBV5-1|TRBJ2-6|TRBD1|once
CASDRGQGAFSGANVLTF
TGCGCCAGCGATCGTGGACAGGGGGCGTTCTCCGGGGCCAACGTCCTGACTTTC
>TRBV20-1|TRBJ2-1|NA|many
CSGLSGEFYYNEQFF
TGCAGTGGGCTTAGTGGGGAGTTTTACTACAATGAGCAGTTCTTC
>TRBV7-9|TRBJ1-2|NA|NA
CASSFLEGTGPSGYGYTF
TGTGCCAGCAGCTTTCTTGAGGGTACAGGGCCCTCAGGCTATGGCTACACCTTC
>TRBV3-1|TRBJ2-2|NA|few
CASSRRSGNTGELFF
TGTGCCAGCAGCCGACGGAGCGGGAACACCGGGGAGCTGTTTTTT
>TRBV18|TRBJ2-1|NA|many
CASSHNEQFF
TGTGCCAGCTCACACAATGAGCAGTTCTTC
>TRBV11-2|TRBJ2-5|TRBD2|NA
CASSSHSNGDSGGQETQYF
TGTGCCAGCAGCTCACATTCAAACGGGGATAGCGGGGGGCAAGAGACCCAGTACTTC
>TRBV4-1|TRBJ2-7|TRBD1|NA
CASSPLRLGQTNYEQYF
TGCGCCAGCAGCCCCCTTCGTCTGGGACAGACCAACTACGAGCAGTACTTC
>TRBV7-9|TRBJ2-1|NA|many
CASSSGHWNEQFF
TGTGCCAGCAGCTCGGGACATTGGAATGAGCAGTTCTTC
>TRBV29-1|TRBJ2-3|NA|many
CSVNGGDTQYF
TGCAGCGTTAATGGGGGAGATACGCAGTATTTT
>TRBV27|TRBJ2-1|NA|many
CASSLAAGNEQFF
TGTGCCAGCAGTTTGGCCGCAGGCAATGAGCAGTTCTTC
>TRBV11-2|TRBJ1-1|NA|many
CASSLIRTPEAFF
TGTGCCAGCAGCTTAATCCGGACCCCTGAAGCTTTCTTT
>TRBV30|TRBJ2-1|TRBD2|few
CAWGLAGGLNEQFF
TGTGCCTGGGGCCTAGCGGGAGGACTCAATGAGCAGTTCTTC
>TRBV12-3/TRBV12-4|TRBJ1-5|TRBD1|many
CASSSPDRGDQPQHF
TGTGCCAGCAGTTCCCCGGACAGGGGAGACCAGCCCCAGCATTTT
>TRBV9|TRBJ2-7|NA|NA
CASSVAGQVSNERYF
TGTGCCAGCAGCGTAGCGGGGCAGGTATCTAACGAGCGGTACTTC
>TRBV2|TRBJ1-1|TRBD1|many
CASSQTGYTEAFF
TGTGCCAGCAGCCAGACAGGGTACACTGAAGCTTTCTTT
>TRBV20-1|TRBJ2-7|NA|NA
CSAPSVATIGNEQYF
TGCAGTGCACCGTCGGTGGCGACGATTGGGAACGAGCAGTACTTC
>TRBV7-2|TRBJ2-3|NA|NA
CASSFGAGQYF
TGTGCCAGCAGCTTCGGGGCGGGGCAGTATTTT
>TRBV6-1|TRBJ1-4|NA|many
CASSPWDTNEKLFF
TGTGCCAGCAGCCCCTGGGACACCAATGAAAAACTGTTTTTT
>TRBV7-2|TRBJ1-2|NA|NA
CASSLRGLGGYTF
TGTGCCAGCAGCCTTAGAGGGCTGGGTGGCTACACCTTC
>TRBV9|TRBJ2-1|NA|many
CASSATPFRALYNEQFF
TGTGCCAGCAGCGCGACCCCATTCCGGGCGTTATACAATGAGCAGTTCTTC
>TRBV9|TRBJ2-1|TRBD1|NA
CASSAGVGQGDNEQFF
TGTGCCAGCAGCGCGGGAGTGGGACAGGGGGACAATGAGCAGTTCTTC